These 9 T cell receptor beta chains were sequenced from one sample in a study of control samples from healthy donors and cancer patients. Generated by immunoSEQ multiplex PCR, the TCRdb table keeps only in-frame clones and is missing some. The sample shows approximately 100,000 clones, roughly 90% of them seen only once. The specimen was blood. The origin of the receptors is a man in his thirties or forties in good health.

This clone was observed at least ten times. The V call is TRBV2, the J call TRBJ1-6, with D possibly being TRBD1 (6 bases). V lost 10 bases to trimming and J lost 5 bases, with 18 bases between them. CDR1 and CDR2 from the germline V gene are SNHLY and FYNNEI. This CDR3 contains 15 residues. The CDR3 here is CATRNREVDNSPLHF. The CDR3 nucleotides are TGTGCCACCCGAAACAGGGAAGTGGATAATTCACCCCTCCACTTT.

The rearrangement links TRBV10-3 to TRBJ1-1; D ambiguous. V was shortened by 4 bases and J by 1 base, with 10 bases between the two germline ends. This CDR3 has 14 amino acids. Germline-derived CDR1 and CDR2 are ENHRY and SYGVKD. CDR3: CAISGGLRNTEAFF. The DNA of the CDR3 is TGTGCCATCAGTGGGGGATTGCGGAACACTGAAGCTTTCTTT.

This CDR3 is CASSESTRGTDTQYF. The DNA of the CDR3 is TGCGCCAGCAGTGAGTCTACCAGGGGGACAGATACGCAGTATTTT. This sequence joins TRBV10-1 and TRBJ2-3, with 7 bases matching TRBD1. The V gene's germline CDR1 is WNHNN and CDR2 SYGVQD (reference sequence). V lost 0 bases, J lost 3 bases, and 3 bases stayed unmatched. The CDR3 is 15 amino acids.

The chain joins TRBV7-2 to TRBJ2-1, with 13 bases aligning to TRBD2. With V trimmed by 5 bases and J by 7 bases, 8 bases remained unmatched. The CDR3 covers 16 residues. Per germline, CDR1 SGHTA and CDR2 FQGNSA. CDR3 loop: CASSLTGTSGVNEQFF. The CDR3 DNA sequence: TGTGCCAGCAGCCTAACCGGGACTAGCGGGGTTAATGAGCAGTTCTTC.

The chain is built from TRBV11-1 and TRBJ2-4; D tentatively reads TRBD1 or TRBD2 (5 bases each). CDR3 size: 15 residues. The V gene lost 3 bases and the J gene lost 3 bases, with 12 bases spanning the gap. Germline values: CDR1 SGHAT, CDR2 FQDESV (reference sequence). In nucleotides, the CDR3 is TGTGCCAGCAGCTTTGGGGGTTACGGCAAAAACATTCAGTACTTC. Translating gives CASSFGGYGKNIQYF.

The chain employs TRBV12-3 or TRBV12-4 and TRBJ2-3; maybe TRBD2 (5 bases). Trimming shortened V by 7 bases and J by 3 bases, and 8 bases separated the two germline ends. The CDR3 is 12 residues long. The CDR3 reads CASTRRTDTQYF. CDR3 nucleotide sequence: TGTGCCAGCACCCGGAGGACAGATACGCAGTATTTT.

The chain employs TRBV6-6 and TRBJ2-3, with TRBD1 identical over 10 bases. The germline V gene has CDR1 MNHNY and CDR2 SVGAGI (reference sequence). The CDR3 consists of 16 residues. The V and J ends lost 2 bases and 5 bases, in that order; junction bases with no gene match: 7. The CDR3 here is CASSYGSTGGIDTQYF. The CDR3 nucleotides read TGTGCCAGCAGTTACGGTTCGACAGGGGGCATAGATACGCAGTATTTT.

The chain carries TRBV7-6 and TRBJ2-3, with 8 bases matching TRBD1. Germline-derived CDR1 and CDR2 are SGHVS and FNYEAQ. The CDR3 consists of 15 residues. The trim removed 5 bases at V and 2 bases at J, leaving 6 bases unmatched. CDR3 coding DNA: TGTGCCAGCAGCCGTGGGACAGGAAACACAGATACGCAGTATTTT. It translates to CASSRGTGNTDTQYF.

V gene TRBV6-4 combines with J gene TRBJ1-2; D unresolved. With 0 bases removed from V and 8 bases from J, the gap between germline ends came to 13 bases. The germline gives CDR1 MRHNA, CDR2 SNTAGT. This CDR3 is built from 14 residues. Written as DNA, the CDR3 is TGTGCCAGCAGTGACTCAATTTGGGGAGGCGGCTACACCTTC. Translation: CASSDSIWGGGYTF.